These T cell receptor beta chains were read from a single sample in a study of cytomegalovirus exposure and HLA in healthy donors. Some clones are missing from TCRdb's copy, which holds only in-frame ones; the method was immunoSEQ multiplex PCR. The sample has 150,000 to 250,000 clones, 82% seen once. Sample: PBMCs. These receptors were collected from a woman aged 50 to 60 in good health and CMV-seropositive. The CDR3 runs from the conserved cysteine through the conserved F or W. A D gene is named only where the DNA matches it firmly. Rows may omit the clone size; those that give it use once, few, many or a size class.

>.|once|TRBV6-5|TRBJ1-2
CASTQGGGVNYGYTF
TGTGCCAGCACTCAAGGAGGAGGGGTTAACTATGGCTACACCTTC
>.|.|TRBV28|TRBJ1-2
CASRNPGHRSYGYTF
TGTGCCAGCAGAAATCCGGGACACCGGTCTTATGGCTACACCTTC
>TRBD2|.|TRBV5-4|TRBJ2-3
CASSYGLAGVTDTQYF
TGTGCCAGCAGCTACGGACTAGCGGGAGTGACAGATACGCAGTATTTT
>.|.|TRBV10-3|TRBJ2-7
CAIALGKGTYEQYF
TGTGCCATCGCACTAGGTAAGGGTACCTACGAGCAGTACTTC
>.|.|TRBV29-1|TRBJ1-1
CSLGMGRTEAFF
TGCAGCTTAGGGATGGGGAGGACTGAAGCTTTCTTT
>.|.|TRBV5-1|TRBJ2-7
CASSPTIVTHEQYF
TGCGCCAGCAGCCCAACTATAGTAACCCACGAGCAGTACTTC
>TRBD1|.|TRBV5-1|TRBJ2-2
CASSTGQGENTGELFF
TGCGCCAGCAGCACTGGACAGGGGGAGAACACCGGGGAGCTGTTTTTT
>TRBD1|.|TRBV6-9|TRBJ2-5
CASSRTGTAQETQYF
TGTGCCAGCAGTCGAACCGGGACAGCCCAAGAGACCCAGTACTTC
>.|.|TRBV5-4|TRBJ2-1
CASSLVPGNNEQFF
TGTGCCAGCAGCTTGGTGCCGGGGAACAATGAGCAGTTCTTC
>.|.|TRBV2|TRBJ1-1
CASSEAWRVGFRGRAFF
TGTGCCAGCAGTGAAGCGTGGCGTGTTGGTTTCAGGGGTCGAGCTTTCTTT
>TRBD1|few|TRBV28|TRBJ1-5
CASSSWGQGSNQPQHF
TGTGCCAGCAGTTCCTGGGGACAGGGGTCGAATCAGCCCCAGCATTTT
>.|once|TRBV6-5|TRBJ2-1
CASRKRREGVHEQFF
TGTGCCAGCAGGAAGCGACGCGAGGGGGTGCATGAGCAGTTCTTC
>.|.|TRBV19|TRBJ1-5
CASSIRDFNQPQHF
TGTGCCAGTAGTATCAGGGACTTCAATCAGCCCCAGCATTTT